This section outlines one TCR beta chain sequence together with its context. The sample's treatment: some 20 received Ad26.COV2.S at low or high dose, single or two shots; about 5 received placebo; per-sample allocation not given. Sampling was performed 63 days after the first vaccine or placebo injection. The V and J ends lost 5 bases and 3 bases, in that order; junction bases with no gene match: 0. Germline V gene sequence: CDR1 KGHDR, CDR2 SFDVKD. This CDR3 region has 13 residues. The data are from a study of Ad26.COV2.S vaccination and SARS-CoV-2 variants. Method: immunoSEQ multiplex PCR; TCRdb's copy keeps in-frame clones and lacks some. The sample consists of 350,000 to 450,000 clones, over 75% of them appearing once.

This TCR came from a person between 18 and 59 years old who received the Ad26.COV2.S COVID-19 vaccine or a placebo. The sample here was peripheral blood, taken in a trial of Ad26.COV2.S vaccine versus placebo. V is TRBV24-1 and J is TRBJ2-1; TRBD2 matches at 7 bases. The CDR3 region has the DNA TGTGCCACCAGTGGCGGGGGCTACAATGAGCAGTTCTTC. Its protein is CATSGGGYNEQFF.